Each of the 11 T cell receptor beta chains below was sequenced from the same sample in a study of beta chain features in type 1 diabetes. Study outcomes and limitations: Shortening that was moderate but significant affected the TCRB CDR3s of Type 1 diabetes patients in all four CD4+ subsets.

No antigen has been identified for these receptors. As every portion of the isolated RNA was reverse transcribed, the sequencing read expressed TCRB transcripts. The data were produced by immunoSEQ multiplex PCR, yet TCRdb's version contains in-frame clones alone and is incomplete. Of approximately 260,000 clones listed, 24% were seen once; the top ten hold roughly 0.011%. Sequenced input: naive CD4+ T cells from blood. Receptors originate from a woman in her twenties or thirties with type 1 diabetes.

The rearrangement links TRBV2 to TRBJ1-5, with D unresolved. Germline V gives CDR1 SNHLY, CDR2 FYNNEI. V was pared by 5 bases and J by 6 bases, with 8 bases between. The CDR3 has 12 amino acids. The CDR3 sequence: CASSSAVQPQHF. In DNA form, the CDR3 reads TGTGCCAGCAGTTCGGCGGTTCAGCCCCAGCATTTT.

The rearrangement uses TRBV12-5 and TRBJ2-1; 8 bases match TRBD1. The length of the CDR3 is 16 residues. Germline V gene data show CDR1 as LGHNT and CDR2 as FRNRAP. V lost 4 bases, J lost 11 bases, and 16 bases stayed unmatched. The CDR3 sequence: CASGSRGQVKREKQFF. The CDR3 nucleotides are TGTGCTAGTGGTTCGAGGGGACAGGTCAAAAGGGAGAAGCAGTTCTTC.

The rearrangement links TRBV4-2 to TRBJ1-5; a weak D match, TRBD1 (6 bases). CDR1 is LGHNA, CDR2 YNFKEQ, per germline. The CDR3 covers 17 residues. The V end lost 0 bases, the J end lost 2 bases, and 14 bases lay between the germline ends. CDR3 in DNA: TGTGCCAGCAGCCAAGAAGGAACAGGGAAGGGCAATCAGCCCCAGCATTTT. Protein sequence: CASSQEGTGKGNQPQHF.

This clone was counted a single time. The rearrangement joins TRBV4-1 to TRBJ2-4, with TRBD1 as a possible D gene (6 bases). The V gene lost 1 base and the J gene lost 2 bases, with 12 bases spanning the gap. There are 16 residues in the CDR3. The germline CDR1 and CDR2 sequences are MGHRA and YSYEKL. The CDR3 here is CASSQGQGKSKNIQYF. The CDR3 DNA is TGCGCCAGCAGCCAAGGCCAGGGGAAATCCAAAAACATTCAGTACTTC.

The chain recombines TRBV9 with TRBJ2-5, with D possibly being TRBD2 (6 bases). The CDR3 is 17 residues long. V was cut by 8 bases and J by 4 bases, with 27 bases left in between. The germline gives CDR1 SGDLS, CDR2 YYNGEE. Here the CDR3 reads CARDRIAEPAQRETQYF. CDR3 nucleotide sequence: TGTGCCAGAGATCGTATAGCGGAACCAGCCCAGCGAGAGACCCAGTACTTC.

This sequence joins TRBV12-5 and TRBJ1-1; no reliable D call. Trimming pared 2 bases from V and 8 bases from J, leaving 12 bases between. CDR3 length: 13 residues. The germline CDR1 and CDR2 sequences are LGHNT and FRNRAP. The CDR3 spells CASGLRGWSEAFF. For the CDR3, the DNA is TGTGCTAGTGGTTTGCGGGGATGGTCAGAAGCTTTCTTT. The whole variable domain, filled in from reference TRBV12-5 and TRBJ1-1, reads DARVTQTPRHKVTEMGQEVTMRCQPILGHNTVFWYRQTMMQGLELLAYFRNRAPLDDSGMPKDRFSAEMPDATLATLKIQPSEPRDSAVYFCASGLRGWSEAFFGQGTRLTVV.

This chain connects TRBV7-9 to TRBJ2-5; the D is unclear. Germline CDR1 SEHNR, CDR2 FQNEAQ (reference sequence). Between the trimmed V and J ends, which lost 5 bases and 5 bases, there was a span of 12 bases. This CDR3 has 13 residues. The CDR3, as DNA: TGTGCCAGCAGCCTCAGAGGCGGCGAGACCCAGTACTTC. It encodes CASSLRGGETQYF. Supplemented by reference TRBV7-9 and TRBJ2-5, the full variable domain reads DTGVSQNPRHKITKRGQNVTFRCDPISEHNRLYWYRQTLGQGPEFLTYFQNEAQLEKSRLLSDRFSAERPKGSFSTLEIQRTEQGDSAMYLCASSLRGGETQYFGPGTRLLVL.

The DNA for the CDR3 is TGTGCCAGCAGCCCGGACAGGGGGTCGTACAATGAGCAGTTCTTC. This sequence encodes CASSPDRGSYNEQFF. The rearrangement joins TRBV7-3 to TRBJ2-1; 10 bases align to TRBD1. This CDR3 contains 15 residues. The germline CDR1 and CDR2 sequences are SGHTA and FQGTGA. V trimming: 5 bases; J trimming: 4 bases; junction bases outside the gene matches: 5.

The table lists this clone with a few counts. This chain links TRBV6-5 with TRBJ2-3; D is unresolved. Trimming pared 2 bases from V and 3 bases from J, leaving 6 bases between. The CDR3 spans 13 residues. The germline V gene encodes CDR1 MNHEY and CDR2 SVGAGI. CDR3: CASSYPTTDTQYF. The CDR3 nucleotides read TGTGCCAGCAGTTACCCTACGACAGATACGCAGTATTTT.

The rearrangement links TRBV25-1 to TRBJ1-5; D not certain. CDR3 length: 12 amino acids. V was trimmed by 2 bases and J by 5 bases, leaving 4 bases between them. The germline V gene encodes CDR1 MGHDK and CDR2 SYGVNS. This chain's CDR3 is CASSETDQPQHF. In DNA, the CDR3 is TGTGCCAGCAGTGAAACGGATCAGCCCCAGCATTTT.

This chain connects TRBV13 to TRBJ2-6; D remains unclear. This CDR3 is 17 amino acids long. Trimming took off 5 bases at V and 0 bases at J, with 14 bases between the two ends. Germline lookup yields CDR1 PRHDT and CDR2 FYEKMQ (reference sequence). Here the CDR3 DNA reads TGTGCCAGCAGCCCACCTCGGTCCCTCTCTGGGGCCAACGTCCTGACTTTC. This gives the protein CASSPPRSLSGANVLTF. Complete variable domain (other parts from reference TRBV13 and TRBJ2-6): AAGVIQSPRHLIKEKRETATLKCYPIPRHDTVYWYQQGPGQDPQFLISFYEKMQSDKGSIPDRFSAQQFSDYHSELNMSSLELGDSALYFCASSPPRSLSGANVLTFGAGSRLTVL.